This record looks at one TCR beta chain sequence and its context. The data stem from a study of blood T cells in healthy people across ages. Sample-barcoded 5' priming and a J-beta primer mix drove a second PCR of roughly 7 to 11 cycles. TCRdb reprocessed the 5' RACE reads via MiXCR and lists one record per CDR3 protein. Altogether 1.8 million or so distinct CDR3 sequences are present, about 39% being singletons, with the ten largest covering roughly 23%. The sequence was obtained from a human donor in good health. The sample taken for sequencing was blood.

The CDR3: CASSQDLTGELFF. CDR3 bases: TGTGCCAGCAGCCAAGACCTCACCGGGGAGCTGTTTTTT. This chain uses TRBV4-2 with TRBJ2-2, with D hard to call. Trimming removed 0 bases at V and 4 bases at J, with 3 bases between. The CDR3 is made up of 13 amino acids. Germline V gene sequence: CDR1 LGHNA, CDR2 YNFKEQ.